This is a list of T cell receptor beta chains from one sample in a study of cytomegalovirus exposure and HLA in healthy donors. Sequencing used immunoSEQ multiplex PCR; TCRdb keeps in-frame clones, though not all of them. Of 200,000 to 250,000 clones in the sample, about 80% were seen once. Sample: PBMCs. The receptors here all came from a woman in her forties in good health and CMV-seronegative. Each CDR3 is given with its conserved first and last residue. A D gene is named only where the DNA matches it firmly. Not every row has a clone size; where given, it reads once, few, many or a size class.

j_call,d_call,v_call,clone_size,cdr3_aa,cdr3_nt
TRBJ2-7,.,TRBV4-2,.,CASSQDWGAYEQYF,TGTGCCAGCAGCCAAGACTGGGGGGCCTACGAGCAGTACTTC
TRBJ2-5,.,TRBV5-1,.,CASSWTARETQYF,TGCGCCAGCAGTTGGACTGCTCGGGAGACCCAGTACTTC
TRBJ1-5,.,TRBV28,.,CATNVKRGMGIQPQHF,TGTGCCACCAACGTAAAAAGGGGTATGGGGATTCAGCCCCAGCATTTT
TRBJ1-6,TRBD1,TRBV6-5,.,CASSYPGTGSNSPLHF,TGTGCCAGCAGTTACCCCGGGACAGGGAGTAATTCACCCCTCCACTTT
TRBJ2-3,TRBD2,TRBV5-4,.,CASSLWASGGPSTDTQYF,TGTGCCAGCAGCTTGTGGGCTAGCGGGGGCCCTAGCACAGATACGCAGTATTTT
TRBJ2-7,TRBD2,TRBV7-8,.,CASSPQGGSSYEQYF,TGTGCCAGCAGCCCTCAGGGCGGGAGCTCCTACGAGCAGTACTTC
TRBJ2-1,TRBD2,TRBV2,.,CASSDPGGEHEQFF,TGTGCCAGCAGTGACCCGGGGGGGGAACATGAGCAGTTCTTC
TRBJ2-5,.,TRBV5-4,.,CATGAVQETQYF,TGTGCCACAGGGGCAGTTCAAGAGACCCAGTACTTC
TRBJ1-6,.,TRBV6-1,.,CASSEAVRATPLHF,TGTGCCAGCAGTGAAGCTGTCAGGGCTACACCCCTCCACTTT
TRBJ1-2,.,TRBV6-6,.,CASSYSGGSVGYGYTF,TGTGCCAGCAGTTACTCGGGCGGGAGCGTGGGCTATGGCTACACCTTC
TRBJ1-6,.,TRBV5-8,few,CASSLRSRSPLHF,TGTGCCAGCAGCTTGAGAAGTCGGTCACCCCTCCACTTT
TRBJ1-4,.,TRBV9,.,CASSEASGRLGEKLFF,TGTGCCAGCAGCGAGGCTTCAGGGCGTTTGGGTGAAAAACTGTTTTTT
TRBJ1-1,TRBD1,TRBV12-5,.,CASDAGQANTEAFF,TGTGCTAGTGACGCGGGACAGGCGAACACTGAAGCTTTCTTT
TRBJ2-5,TRBD1,TRBV5-4,.,CASSSGQYQETQYF,TGTGCCAGCAGCTCGGGACAGTACCAAGAGACCCAGTACTTC
TRBJ2-3,TRBD2,TRBV11-3,once,CASSPQTSGGTDTQYF,TGTGCCAGCAGCCCACAGACTAGCGGGGGCACAGATACGCAGTATTTT
TRBJ2-7,TRBD1,TRBV30,.,CAWTTGTAPYEQYF,TGTGCCTGGACAACCGGGACAGCTCCCTACGAGCAGTACTTC
TRBJ2-7,TRBD2,TRBV5-6,.,CASSFLLAGDPYEQYF,TGTGCCAGCAGCTTTTTACTAGCGGGGGATCCCTACGAGCAGTACTTC
TRBJ1-3,TRBD1,TRBV11-3,.,CASSFYSGQGEGNTIYF,TGTGCCAGCAGCTTTTATTCGGGACAGGGAGAAGGAAACACCATATATTTT
TRBJ1-4,.,TRBV5-1,.,CASSRSATNEKLFF,TGCGCCAGCAGCCGGTCCGCAACTAATGAAAAACTGTTTTTT
TRBJ2-3,.,TRBV15,.,CATSRDRLASTDTQYF,TGTGCCACCAGCAGAGATCGGCTAGCGAGCACAGATACGCAGTATTTT
TRBJ2-5,.,TRBV7-6,.,CASSSNTVGEQYF,TGTGCCAGCAGCTCAAACACGGTCGGGGAGCAGTACTTC
TRBJ1-5,.,TRBV6-1,.,CASSAGASNQPQHF,TGTGCCAGCAGTGCGGGTGCGAGCAATCAGCCCCAGCATTTT
TRBJ1-6,TRBD1,TRBV5-1,.,CASSPTGDKNSPLHF,TGCGCCAGCAGCCCGACAGGGGATAAGAATTCACCCCTCCACTTT
TRBJ2-5,.,TRBV19,.,CASSTPRREASETQYF,TGTGCCAGTAGTACTCCAAGGAGGGAGGCTTCGGAGACCCAGTACTTC
TRBJ2-3,.,TRBV30,.,CAWSYRRSSTDTQYF,TGTGCCTGGAGTTACAGGCGATCTAGCACAGATACGCAGTATTTT
TRBJ1-2,TRBD1,TRBV6-5,once,CASRQQGAPGYTF,TGTGCCAGCAGGCAACAGGGGGCGCCCGGCTACACCTTC
TRBJ1-1,.,TRBV27,.,CASSPLGALGGTEAFF,TGTGCCAGCAGTCCTCTCGGGGCCTTAGGGGGCACTGAAGCTTTCTTT
TRBJ2-7,.,TRBV7-2,once,CASSTHDSYEQYF,TGTGCCAGCAGCACCCACGACAGTTACGAGCAGTACTTC
TRBJ1-2,TRBD1,TRBV30,.,CAWDAGTGHYGYTF,TGTGCCTGGGACGCCGGGACAGGGCACTATGGCTACACCTTC
TRBJ1-2,.,TRBV9,.,CASSAAGGALTYGYTF,TGTGCCAGCAGCGCGGCGGGGGGGGCACTCACATATGGCTACACCTTC
TRBJ1-3,TRBD1,TRBV5-1,few,CASSLTGAPSGNTIYF,TGCGCCAGCAGCCTGACAGGGGCTCCCTCTGGAAACACCATATATTTT
TRBJ1-2,TRBD1,TRBV6-6,.,CASRLDPRGRGGYTF,TGTGCCAGCAGACTAGACCCCAGGGGGCGCGGTGGCTACACCTTC
TRBJ1-1,.,TRBV7-9,.,CASSPVDDRTEAFF,TGTGCCAGCAGCCCTGTCGATGACAGGACTGAAGCTTTCTTT
TRBJ2-7,.,TRBV27,.,CASSAPGVPYEQYF,TGTGCCAGCAGTGCCCCAGGGGTCCCCTACGAGCAGTACTTC
TRBJ1-1,TRBD1,TRBV6-1,few,CASRQGVLNTEAFF,TGTGCCAGCAGGCAGGGGGTTCTGAACACTGAAGCTTTCTTT
TRBJ2-5,.,TRBV5-6,.,CASSLAQQETQYF,TGTGCCAGCAGCTTGGCCCAGCAAGAGACCCAGTACTTC
TRBJ1-1,.,TRBV19,.,CASSIEGNTEAFF,TGTGCCAGTAGTATCGAGGGGAACACTGAAGCTTTCTTT
TRBJ1-2,TRBD1,TRBV7-9,.,CASSLADRGESGYTF,TGTGCCAGCAGCTTAGCTGACAGGGGGGAGAGTGGCTACACCTTC
TRBJ1-5,.,TRBV4-1,few,CASSQVAGKRQPQHF,TGCGCCAGCAGCCAAGTTGCAGGGAAGAGACAGCCCCAGCATTTT
TRBJ2-7,TRBD1,TRBV10-3,.,CAISPGQGSYEQYF,TGTGCCATCAGTCCGGGACAGGGGTCCTACGAGCAGTACTTC
TRBJ2-7,TRBD2,TRBV11-2,.,CASSTPGGGEQYF,TGTGCCAGCAGCACGCCGGGGGGTGGTGAGCAGTACTTC
TRBJ2-1,TRBD2,TRBV10-3,.,CATKTSGGTTYNEQFF,TGTGCCACCAAGACTAGCGGGGGAACCACCTACAATGAGCAGTTCTTC